The clone carrying this T cell receptor beta chain was observed at least ten times. The antigen remains unidentified. Time point here: newly diagnosed GD, antithyroid drugs for less than 3 months. After RNA was extracted from PBMCs, the TCR library was made from it. This record belongs to a study of regulatory T cells in long-lasting Graves disease. Study-level results: Persistent disease preferred TRBV28, TRBJ1-2 and TRBJ2-5; new disease, TRBV20-1 and TRBJ2-1.

J was trimmed by 6 bases and V by 6 bases; bases with no gene match: 3. This CDR3 is 14 amino acids long. The TCR beta library used iRepertoire HTBI primers with Arm-PCR amplification of CDR3. In TCRdb, the multiplex PCR reads were re-called with MiXCR into one record per CDR3 protein. The sample has a few hundred thousand distinct CDR3 sequences; about 13% are singletons. Another study also made use of these data, one on T cells in Graves' hyperthyroidism and ophthalmopathy. That study reports: Hyperthyroidism patients were newly diagnosed, had disease duration under 2 months, and were aged 18 to 65 years. The TCR CDR3 first-round RT-PCR relied on the HTBI primer set.

Sequences were derived from peripheral blood mononuclear cells (PBMCs), sampled at new diagnosis, from a patient treated with antithyroid drugs. The sequence came from a man aged 25 to 40 with Graves disease. The chain couples TRBV12-3 or TRBV12-4 to TRBJ2-1; TRBD2 aligns across 12 bases. The CDR3 bases are TGTGCCAGCAGCCCTAGCGGGAGGGCCAATGAGCAGTTCTTC. This translates into CASSPSGRANEQFF.